The clone carrying this T cell receptor (beta chain) came up once. Deletions cut 0 bases from V and 2 bases from J, with 11 bases between. CDR1 and CDR2 (germline): MNHEY, SVGAGI. This CDR3 has 15 residues. This sample is part of a study of blood T cell repertoires in COVID-19. Whole-study context: Samples of COVID-19 (acute and convalescent) were obtained from the United States, Italy and Spain. PBMCs, B-cell-depleted T cells, or T cells provided the cDNA or gDNA that made up the material.

Authors' data handling: Amplification of reference gene primers was used by the study to estimate nucleated cell counts. Assay: immunoSEQ multiplex PCR; the TCRdb copy retains only in-frame clones and omits some. For V, J and clone size, that table is used; D and trimming come from the DNA. The table shows hundreds of thousands of clones, with 86% occurring only once. The sample taken for sequencing was peripheral blood. This chain joins TRBV6-5 and TRBJ2-7, with a tentative D call TRBD2 (5 bases). This clonotype was sampled from a woman aged 25 to 39 with active or convalescent COVID-19. CDR3 bases: TGTGCCAGCAGTTACTCCCTAGCTCCAACCTACGAGCAGTACTTC. Amino acid sequence: CASSYSLAPTYEQYF.